This T cell receptor beta chain was found in a study of blood T cell repertoires in COVID-19. Overall study: Both acute and convalescent COVID-19 samples were obtained from the United States, Italy and Spain.

Methods used by the authors: Estimated nucleated cell counts came from reference gene primer amplification. Sequenced by immunoSEQ multiplex PCR; TCRdb stores in-frame clones only, minus some. V and J calls and clone size are given by that table; D and trimming were obtained from the DNA. The sample yields fewer than 250,000 clones, roughly four fifths seen once. J was trimmed by 11 bases and V by 2 bases; bases with no gene match: 8. Germline CDR1 and CDR2: KGHSH and LQKENI. The CDR3 length is 15 residues. This clone was seen a handful of times. J is TRBJ1-6 and V is TRBV18; 8 positions agree with TRBD1. The sequencing input was peripheral blood. This clonotype was obtained from a woman aged 45 to 65 with acute or convalescent COVID-19. In nucleotides, the CDR3 is TGTGCCAGCTCACCAGATAGGACAGGGACGACACCCCTCCACTTT. Translated: CASSPDRTGTTPLHF.